This entry concerns a single TCR beta chain. The antigen is undetermined. Here immunoSEQ multiplex PCR was the method, and the copy in TCRdb shows in-frame clones only, minus some. The sample holds 200,000 to 300,000 clones, 85% to 90% seen once. Per the germline V gene, CDR1 is SQVTM and CDR2 is ANQGSEA. This CDR3 comprises 15 residues. V shed 0 bases and J 5 bases; nucleotides not matched to a gene: 9. This record comes from a study of cytomegalovirus exposure and HLA in healthy donors. Study results and limitations: The authors enumerated roughly 180 TCR beta chains as linked to cytomegalovirus. It was found in a later analysis that first-cohort TCR clusters tended to co-occur in the 100 to 150 validation repertoires.

Sequences were obtained from PBMCs. This TCR derives from a man aged 18 to 30 in good health and CMV-seronegative. The chain combines TRBV29-1 with TRBJ1-2; 7 bases agree with TRBD1. The CDR3 reads CSVEDLDRAGYGYTF. The CDR3 nucleotides are TGCAGCGTTGAAGATCTCGACAGGGCGGGGTATGGCTACACCTTC.